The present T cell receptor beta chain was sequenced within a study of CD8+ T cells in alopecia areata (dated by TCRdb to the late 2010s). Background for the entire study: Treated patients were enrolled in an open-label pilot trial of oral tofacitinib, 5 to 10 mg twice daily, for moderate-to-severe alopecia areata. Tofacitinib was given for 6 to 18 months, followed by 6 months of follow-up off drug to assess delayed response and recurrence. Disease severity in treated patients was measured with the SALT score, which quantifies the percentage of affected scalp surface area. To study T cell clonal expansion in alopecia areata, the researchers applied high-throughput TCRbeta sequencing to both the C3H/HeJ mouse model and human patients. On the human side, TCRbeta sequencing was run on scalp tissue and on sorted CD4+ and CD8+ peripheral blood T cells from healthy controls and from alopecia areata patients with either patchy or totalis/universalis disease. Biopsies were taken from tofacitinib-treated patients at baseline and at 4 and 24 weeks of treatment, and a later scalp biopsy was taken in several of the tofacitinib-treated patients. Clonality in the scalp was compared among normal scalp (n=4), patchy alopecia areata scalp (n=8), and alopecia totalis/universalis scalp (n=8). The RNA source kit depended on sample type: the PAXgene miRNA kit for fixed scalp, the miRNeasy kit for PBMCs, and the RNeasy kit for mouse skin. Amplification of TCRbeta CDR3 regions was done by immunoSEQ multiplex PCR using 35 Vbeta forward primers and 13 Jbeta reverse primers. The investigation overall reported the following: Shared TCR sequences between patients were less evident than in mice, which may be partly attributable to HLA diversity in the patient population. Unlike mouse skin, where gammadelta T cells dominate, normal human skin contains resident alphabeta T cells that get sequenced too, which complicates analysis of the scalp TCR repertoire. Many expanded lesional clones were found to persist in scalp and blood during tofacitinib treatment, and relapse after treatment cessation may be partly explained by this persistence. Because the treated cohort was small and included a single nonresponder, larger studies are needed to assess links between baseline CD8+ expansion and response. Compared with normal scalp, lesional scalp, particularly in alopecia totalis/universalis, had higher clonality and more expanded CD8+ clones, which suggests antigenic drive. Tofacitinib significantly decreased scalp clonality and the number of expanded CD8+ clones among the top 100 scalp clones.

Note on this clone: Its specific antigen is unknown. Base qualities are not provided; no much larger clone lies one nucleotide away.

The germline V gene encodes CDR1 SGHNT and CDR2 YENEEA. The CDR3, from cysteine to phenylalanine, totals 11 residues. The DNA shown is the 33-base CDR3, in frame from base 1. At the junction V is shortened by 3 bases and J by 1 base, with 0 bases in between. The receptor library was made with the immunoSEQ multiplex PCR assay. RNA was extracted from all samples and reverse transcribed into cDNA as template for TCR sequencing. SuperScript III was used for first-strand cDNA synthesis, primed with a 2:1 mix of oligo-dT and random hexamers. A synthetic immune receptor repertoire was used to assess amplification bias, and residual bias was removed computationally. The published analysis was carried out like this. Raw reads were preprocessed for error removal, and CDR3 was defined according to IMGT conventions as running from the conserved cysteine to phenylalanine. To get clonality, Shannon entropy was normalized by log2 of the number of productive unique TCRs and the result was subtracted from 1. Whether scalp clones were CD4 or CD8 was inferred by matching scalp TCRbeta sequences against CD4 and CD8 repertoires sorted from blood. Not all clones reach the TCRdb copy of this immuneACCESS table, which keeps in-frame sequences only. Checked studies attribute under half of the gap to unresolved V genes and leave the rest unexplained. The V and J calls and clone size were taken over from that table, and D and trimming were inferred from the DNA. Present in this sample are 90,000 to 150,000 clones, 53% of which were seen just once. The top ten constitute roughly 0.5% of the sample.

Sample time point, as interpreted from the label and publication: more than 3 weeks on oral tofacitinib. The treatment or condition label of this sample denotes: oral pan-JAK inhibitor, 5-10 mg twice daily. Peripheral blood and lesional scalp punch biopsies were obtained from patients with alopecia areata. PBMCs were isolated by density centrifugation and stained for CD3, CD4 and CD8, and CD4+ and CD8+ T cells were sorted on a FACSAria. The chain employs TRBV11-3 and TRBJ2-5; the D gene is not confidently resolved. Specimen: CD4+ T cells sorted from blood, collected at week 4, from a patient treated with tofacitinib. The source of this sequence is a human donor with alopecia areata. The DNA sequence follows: TGTGCCAGCAGCTTCCAAGAGACCCAGTACTTC. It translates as CASSFQETQYF. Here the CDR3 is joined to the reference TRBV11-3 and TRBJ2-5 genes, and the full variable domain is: EAGVVQSPRYKIIEKKQPVAFWCNPISGHNTLYWYLQNLGQGPELLIRYENEEAVDDSQLPKDRFSAERLKGVDSTLKIQPAELGDSAVYLCASSFQETQYFGPGTRLLVL.